The 3 T cell receptor beta chains in this list originate from one sample, sequenced in a study of blood T cell repertoires in COVID-19. Clones were sequenced by immunoSEQ multiplex PCR, and TCRdb holds only the in-frame ones, with some missing. Counted here are fewer than 250,000 clones, around 80% occurring once; the ten biggest clones make up around 6%. The specimen was peripheral blood. The receptors come from a human donor in a cohort sampled during active COVID-19.

V is TRBV3-1 (or the pseudogene TRBV3-2) and J is TRBJ1-1, with 9 bases matching TRBD1. Germline trimming cut 4 bases from V and 7 bases from J; bases unmatched to any gene: 4. This CDR3 contains 13 residues. The germline V gene has CDR1 LGHDT and CDR2 YNNKEL (reference sequence). The chain's CDR3 is CASSLLDRGEAFF. The CDR3 DNA sequence: TGTGCCAGCAGCCTATTGGACAGGGGTGAAGCTTTCTTT.

The chain combines TRBV5-1 with TRBJ2-7; TRBD1 is a possible D gene (6 bases). The germline V gene encodes CDR1 SGHRS and CDR2 YFSETQ. CDR3 length: 12 amino acids. Trimming cost V 4 bases and J 5 bases, with 10 bases left between them. The CDR3 bases are TGCGCCAGCAGCCTGAACAGGGACGAGCAGTACTTC. The encoded protein is CASSLNRDEQYF. The full variable domain, with the rest looked up from reference TRBV5-1 and TRBJ2-7, is KAGVTQTPRYLIKTRGQQVTLSCSPISGHRSVSWYQQTPGQGLQFLFEYFSETQRNKGNFPGRFSGRQFSNSRSEMNVSTLELGDSALYLCASSLNRDEQYFGPGTRLTVT.

This rearrangement joins TRBV3-1 (or the pseudogene TRBV3-2) to TRBJ1-2; 7 bases are shared with TRBD1. The CDR3 totals 13 residues. Germline CDR1 and CDR2: LGHDT and YNNKEL (reference sequence). The V segment lost 8 bases and the J segment 6 bases; nucleotides outside the gene matches: 9. The CDR3 coding sequence is TGTGCCAGCCGCTCCCAGGGGGGAAATGGCTACACCTTC. Translation gives CASRSQGGNGYTF.